The rows below give T cell receptor beta chains drawn from one sample of a study of Graves' ophthalmopathy and Graves' hyperthyroidism. TCRdb processed the multiplex PCR reads anew with MiXCR; each CDR3 protein has one entry. The sample consists of some 360,000 distinct CDR3 sequences, about a sixth of them appearing once. Source material: peripheral blood. These receptors were taken from an adult woman with stable Graves' hyperthyroidism. Each CDR3 is given with its conserved first and last residue. D genes are given only for firm matches. Size is omitted from some rows. Given values are once, few, many or a class for expanded clones.

cdr3_aa: CASSGTRGLINYGYTF
cdr3_nt: TGTGCCAGCAGTGGAACCAGGGGGCTCATCAACTATGGCTACACCTTC
v_call: TRBV25-1
d_call: TRBD1
clone_size: -
j_call: TRBJ1-2

cdr3_aa: CATSRVKGPSTGELFF
cdr3_nt: TGTGCCACCAGCAGAGTCAAAGGGCCAAGCACCGGGGAGCTGTTTTTT
v_call: TRBV15
d_call: -
clone_size: few
j_call: TRBJ2-2

cdr3_aa: CASSIQQSTNGELFF
cdr3_nt: TGTGCCAGTAGTATCCAACAGTCAACCAACGGGGAGCTGTTTTTT
v_call: TRBV19
d_call: -
clone_size: -
j_call: TRBJ2-2

cdr3_aa: CASSDLATETQYF
cdr3_nt: TGCGCCAGCAGCGACCTCGCGACGGAGACCCAGTACTTC
v_call: TRBV5-1
d_call: -
clone_size: few
j_call: TRBJ2-5

cdr3_aa: CSASPGRGPLHTEAFF
cdr3_nt: TGCAGTGCTAGTCCGGGCAGGGGGCCTCTTCACACTGAAGCTTTCTTT
v_call: TRBV20-1
d_call: TRBD1
clone_size: many
j_call: TRBJ1-1

cdr3_aa: CSARDRLAGSYEQYF
cdr3_nt: TGCAGTGCTAGAGATAGACTAGCGGGGAGCTACGAGCAGTACTTC
v_call: TRBV20-1
d_call: TRBD2
clone_size: many
j_call: TRBJ2-7

cdr3_aa: CASSEQVPRLNYGYTF
cdr3_nt: TGCGCCAGCAGTGAACAGGTCCCCCGCCTTAACTATGGCTACACCTTC
v_call: TRBV10-1
d_call: -
clone_size: many
j_call: TRBJ1-2

cdr3_aa: CASSPGQDTGELFF
cdr3_nt: TGTGCCAGCTCACCTGGCCAGGACACCGGGGAGCTGTTTTTT
v_call: TRBV18
d_call: -
clone_size: many
j_call: TRBJ2-2

cdr3_aa: CASSLTPPPWAGTTEAFF
cdr3_nt: TGTGCCAGCAGTTTAACACCCCCACCATGGGCAGGGACCACTGAAGCTTTCTTT
v_call: TRBV12-3/TRBV12-4
d_call: -
clone_size: many
j_call: TRBJ1-1

cdr3_aa: CASGIDRAYGYTF
cdr3_nt: TGTGCCAGTGGTATCGACAGAGCCTATGGTTACACCTTC
v_call: TRBV19
d_call: -
clone_size: -
j_call: TRBJ1-2

cdr3_aa: CASSFTPGQAYGYTF
cdr3_nt: TGTGCCAGCAGTTTCACCCCGGGACAGGCATATGGCTACACCTTC
v_call: TRBV12-3/TRBV12-4
d_call: TRBD1
clone_size: -
j_call: TRBJ1-2

cdr3_aa: CAWSAGGASPLHF
cdr3_nt: TGTGCCTGGAGTGCGGGGGGGGCTTCACCCCTCCACTTT
v_call: TRBV30
d_call: -
clone_size: many
j_call: TRBJ1-6

cdr3_aa: CSARSGGGTDTQYF
cdr3_nt: TGCAGTGCTAGGTCAGGAGGGGGGACGGATACGCAGTATTTT
v_call: TRBV20-1
d_call: -
clone_size: many
j_call: TRBJ2-3

cdr3_aa: CASSPPGGFYGYTF
cdr3_nt: TGTGCCAGCAGTCCCCCAGGGGGCTTCTATGGCTACACCTTC
v_call: TRBV28
d_call: TRBD1
clone_size: many
j_call: TRBJ1-2

cdr3_aa: CASSSRGLGYGYTF
cdr3_nt: TGTGCCAGCAGTTCCAGGGGGCTGGGGTATGGCTACACCTTC
v_call: TRBV28
d_call: TRBD1
clone_size: -
j_call: TRBJ1-2

cdr3_aa: CASSYRDGIGGYTF
cdr3_nt: TGTGCCAGCAGTTACCGCGACGGGATCGGTGGCTACACCTTC
v_call: TRBV6-2/TRBV6-3
d_call: -
clone_size: many
j_call: TRBJ1-2

cdr3_aa: CASSFSSQEQPQHF
cdr3_nt: TGTGCCAGCAGTTTTTCCTCCCAAGAGCAGCCCCAGCATTTT
v_call: TRBV12-3/TRBV12-4
d_call: -
clone_size: many
j_call: TRBJ1-5

cdr3_aa: CASSPPARFSYEQYF
cdr3_nt: TGTGCCAGCAGCCCTCCCGCCCGCTTTTCCTACGAGCAGTACTTC
v_call: TRBV7-9
d_call: -
clone_size: many
j_call: TRBJ2-7

cdr3_aa: CASSVSSGYEQYF
cdr3_nt: TGTGCCAGCAGTGTCTCGAGTGGCTACGAGCAGTACTTC
v_call: TRBV2
d_call: -
clone_size: -
j_call: TRBJ2-7

cdr3_aa: CASSQDTGKYAEAFF
cdr3_nt: TGCGCCAGCAGCCAAGATACAGGGAAGTACGCTGAAGCTTTCTTT
v_call: TRBV4-1
d_call: -
clone_size: few
j_call: TRBJ1-1

cdr3_aa: CASSPRTQTATYEQYF
cdr3_nt: TGTGCCAGCAGTCCCCGGACCCAGACAGCTACCTACGAGCAGTACTTC
v_call: TRBV6-1
d_call: -
clone_size: -
j_call: TRBJ2-7

cdr3_aa: CASSLFRSETQYF
cdr3_nt: TGTGCCAGCAGCTTATTCAGGTCTGAGACCCAGTACTTC
v_call: TRBV7-9
d_call: -
clone_size: few
j_call: TRBJ2-5

cdr3_aa: CSARGGGGAASNQPQHF
cdr3_nt: TGCAGTGCTAGAGGGGGAGGGGGCGCGGCGAGCAATCAGCCCCAGCATTTT
v_call: TRBV20-1
d_call: TRBD1
clone_size: many
j_call: TRBJ1-5

cdr3_aa: CASSWGTSVGYEQYF
cdr3_nt: TGCGCCAGCAGCTGGGGGACTAGCGTTGGGTACGAGCAGTACTTC
v_call: TRBV5-1
d_call: TRBD2
clone_size: many
j_call: TRBJ2-7

cdr3_aa: CSASYYTTKNTEAFF
cdr3_nt: TGCAGTGCCTCTTATTACACCACCAAGAACACTGAAGCTTTCTTT
v_call: TRBV20-1
d_call: -
clone_size: many
j_call: TRBJ1-1

cdr3_aa: CSAREDRVNTEAFF
cdr3_nt: TGCAGTGCTAGAGAGGACAGGGTGAACACTGAAGCTTTCTTT
v_call: TRBV20-1
d_call: TRBD1
clone_size: many
j_call: TRBJ1-1

cdr3_aa: CASIKGGSGWTQYF
cdr3_nt: TGTGCCAGCATAAAAGGCGGGTCCGGGTGGACCCAGTACTTC
v_call: TRBV28
d_call: -
clone_size: many
j_call: TRBJ2-5

cdr3_aa: CASRRAGPTGELFF
cdr3_nt: TGTGCCAGCAGAAGGGCGGGGCCCACCGGGGAGCTGTTTTTT
v_call: TRBV27
d_call: -
clone_size: many
j_call: TRBJ2-2

cdr3_aa: CASSLQNTEAFF
cdr3_nt: TGTGCCAGCAGTTTACAGAACACTGAAGCTTTCTTT
v_call: TRBV28
d_call: -
clone_size: many
j_call: TRBJ1-1

cdr3_aa: CATSRGSSGTQYF
cdr3_nt: TGTGCCACCAGCCGGGGGTCTTCAGGGACCCAGTACTTC
v_call: TRBV24-1
d_call: -
clone_size: few
j_call: TRBJ2-5

cdr3_aa: CASSAPLTGGRETQYF
cdr3_nt: TGTGCCAGCAGCGCGCCATTGACGGGGGGGCGAGAGACCCAGTACTTC
v_call: TRBV7-2
d_call: TRBD2
clone_size: -
j_call: TRBJ2-5

cdr3_aa: CASSLRDSPPQHF
cdr3_nt: TGTGCCAGCAGTTTGAGGGACAGTCCGCCCCAGCATTTT
v_call: TRBV27
d_call: TRBD1
clone_size: many
j_call: TRBJ1-5

cdr3_aa: CASSPDSLNSPLHF
cdr3_nt: TGTGCCAGCAGCCCGGACAGCTTAAATTCACCCCTCCACTTT
v_call: TRBV3-1
d_call: -
clone_size: few
j_call: TRBJ1-6

cdr3_aa: CASSLFSPRQDTGRWNQPQHF
cdr3_nt: TGTGCCAGCAGCTTATTCTCCCCGAGACAAGACACAGGGAGATGGAATCAGCCCCAGCATTTT
v_call: TRBV7-8
d_call: -
clone_size: few
j_call: TRBJ1-5

cdr3_aa: CASNPPGQGYSPLHF
cdr3_nt: TGTGCCAGCAATCCGCCGGGACAGGGATATTCACCCCTCCACTTT
v_call: TRBV28
d_call: TRBD1
clone_size: -
j_call: TRBJ1-6

cdr3_aa: CASSQTRRTGLGYEQYF
cdr3_nt: TGCGCCAGCAGCCAAACGAGAAGGACAGGGTTGGGGTACGAGCAGTACTTC
v_call: TRBV4-1
d_call: TRBD1
clone_size: many
j_call: TRBJ2-7

cdr3_aa: CASSMTATDYEQYF
cdr3_nt: TGTGCCAGCAGTATGACAGCGACAGACTACGAGCAGTACTTC
v_call: TRBV7-2
d_call: -
clone_size: many
j_call: TRBJ2-7

cdr3_aa: CSVVFLGPRSSYEQYF
cdr3_nt: TGCAGCGTTGTTTTTCTGGGCCCGAGAAGCTCCTACGAGCAGTACTTC
v_call: TRBV29-1
d_call: -
clone_size: many
j_call: TRBJ2-7

cdr3_aa: CASSLRAGTKETQYF
cdr3_nt: TGCGCCAGCAGCTTGAGAGCCGGGACAAAAGAGACCCAGTACTTC
v_call: TRBV5-1
d_call: -
clone_size: many
j_call: TRBJ2-5

cdr3_aa: CASSLRRTSNEQYF
cdr3_nt: TGTGCCAGCAGTTTAAGGAGGACTAGCAACGAGCAGTACTTC
v_call: TRBV27
d_call: TRBD2
clone_size: many
j_call: TRBJ2-7